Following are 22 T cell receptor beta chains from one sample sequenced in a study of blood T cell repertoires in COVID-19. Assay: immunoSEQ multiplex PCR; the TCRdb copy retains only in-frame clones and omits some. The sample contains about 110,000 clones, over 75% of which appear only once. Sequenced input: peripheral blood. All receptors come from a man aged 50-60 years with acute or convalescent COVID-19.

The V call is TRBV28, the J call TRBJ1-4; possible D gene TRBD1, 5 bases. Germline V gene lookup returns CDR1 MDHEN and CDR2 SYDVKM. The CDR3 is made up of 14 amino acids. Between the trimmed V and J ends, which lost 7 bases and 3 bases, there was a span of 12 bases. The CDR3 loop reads CASTGGGPNEKLFF. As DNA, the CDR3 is TGTGCCAGCACCGGCGGGGGACCTAATGAAAAACTGTTTTTT.

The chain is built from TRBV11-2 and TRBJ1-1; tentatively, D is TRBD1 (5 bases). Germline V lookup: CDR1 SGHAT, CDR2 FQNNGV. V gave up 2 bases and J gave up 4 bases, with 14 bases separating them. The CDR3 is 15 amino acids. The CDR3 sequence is CASSLQAPGGTEAFF. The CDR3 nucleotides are TGTGCCAGCAGCTTACAGGCCCCGGGGGGCACTGAAGCTTTCTTT.

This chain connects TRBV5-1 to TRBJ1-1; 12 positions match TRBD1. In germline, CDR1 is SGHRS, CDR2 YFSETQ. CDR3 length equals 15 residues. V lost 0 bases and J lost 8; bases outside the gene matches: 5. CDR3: CASSLAGTGGAEAFF. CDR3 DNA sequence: TGCGCCAGCAGCTTGGCCGGGACAGGGGGCGCCGAAGCTTTCTTT.

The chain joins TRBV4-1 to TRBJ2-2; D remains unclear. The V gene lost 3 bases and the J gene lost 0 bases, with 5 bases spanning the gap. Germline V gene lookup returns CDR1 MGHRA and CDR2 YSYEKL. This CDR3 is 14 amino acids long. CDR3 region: CASSQSANTGELFF. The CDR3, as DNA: TGCGCCAGCAGCCAGTCGGCGAACACCGGGGAGCTGTTTTTT.

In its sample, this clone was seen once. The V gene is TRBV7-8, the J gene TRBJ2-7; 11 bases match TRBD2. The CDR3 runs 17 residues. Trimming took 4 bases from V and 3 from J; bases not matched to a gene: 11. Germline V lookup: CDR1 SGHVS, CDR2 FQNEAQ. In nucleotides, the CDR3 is TGTGCCAGCAGCTCGCAAATTCTGGGACTAGCGGACTACGAGCAGTACGTC. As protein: CASSSQILGLADYEQYV.

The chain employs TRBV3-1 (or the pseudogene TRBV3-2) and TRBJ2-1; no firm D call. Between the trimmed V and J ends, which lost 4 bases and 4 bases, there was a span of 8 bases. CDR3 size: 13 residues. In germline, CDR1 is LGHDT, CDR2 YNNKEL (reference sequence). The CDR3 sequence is CASSPTGYNEQFF. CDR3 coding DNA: TGTGCCAGCAGCCCTACCGGGTACAATGAGCAGTTCTTC.

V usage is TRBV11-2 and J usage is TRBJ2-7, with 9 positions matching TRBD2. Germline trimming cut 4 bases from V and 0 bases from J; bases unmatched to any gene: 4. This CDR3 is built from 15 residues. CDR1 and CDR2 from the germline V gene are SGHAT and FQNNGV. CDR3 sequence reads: CASSYVAGASYEQYF. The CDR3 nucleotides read TGTGCCAGCAGCTACGTAGCGGGGGCCTCCTACGAGCAGTACTTC.

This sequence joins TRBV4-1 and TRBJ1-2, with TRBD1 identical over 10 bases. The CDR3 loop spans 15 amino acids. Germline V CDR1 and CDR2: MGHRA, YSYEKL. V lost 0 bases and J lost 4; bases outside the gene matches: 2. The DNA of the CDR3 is TGCGCCAGCAGCCAAGAAGGACAGGGGGTCTATGGCTACACCTTC. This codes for CASSQEGQGVYGYTF.

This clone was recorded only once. For the CDR3, the DNA is TGTGCCAGCAGCTTGGTAGGGGGCGGGATTTCCACAGATACGCAGTATTTT. Protein: CASSLVGGGISTDTQYF. The genes are TRBV5-6 and TRBJ2-3, with D maybe TRBD1 (7 bases). V shed 0 bases and J shed 2 bases, with 16 bases lying between them. Germline-derived CDR1 and CDR2 are SGHDT and YYEEEE. The CDR3 totals 17 residues. Complete variable domain (other parts from reference TRBV5-6 and TRBJ2-3): DAGVTQSPTHLIKTRGQQVTLRCSPKSGHDTVSWYQQALGQGPQFIFQYYEEEERQRGNFPDRFSGHQFPNYSSELNVNALLLGDSALYLCASSLVGGGISTDTQYFGPGTRLTVL.

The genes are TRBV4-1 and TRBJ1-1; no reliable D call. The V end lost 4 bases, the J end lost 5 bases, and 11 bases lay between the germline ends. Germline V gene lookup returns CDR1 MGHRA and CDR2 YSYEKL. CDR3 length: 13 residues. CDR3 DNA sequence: TGCGCCAGCAGCCCGAAACAATGGACTGAAGCTTTCTTT. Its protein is CASSPKQWTEAFF.

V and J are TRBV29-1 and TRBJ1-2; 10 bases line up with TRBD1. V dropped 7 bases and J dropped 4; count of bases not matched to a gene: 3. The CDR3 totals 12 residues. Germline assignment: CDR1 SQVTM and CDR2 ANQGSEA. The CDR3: CSGQGASYGYTF. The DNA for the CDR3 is TGCAGCGGACAGGGGGCAAGCTATGGCTACACCTTC.

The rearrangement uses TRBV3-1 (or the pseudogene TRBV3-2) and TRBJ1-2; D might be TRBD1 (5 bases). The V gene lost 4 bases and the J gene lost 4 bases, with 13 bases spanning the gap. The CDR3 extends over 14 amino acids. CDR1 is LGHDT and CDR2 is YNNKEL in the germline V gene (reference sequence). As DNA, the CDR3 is TGTGCCAGCAGCCCCCGAGTAGGGGTCTATGGCTACACCTTC. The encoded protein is CASSPRVGVYGYTF.

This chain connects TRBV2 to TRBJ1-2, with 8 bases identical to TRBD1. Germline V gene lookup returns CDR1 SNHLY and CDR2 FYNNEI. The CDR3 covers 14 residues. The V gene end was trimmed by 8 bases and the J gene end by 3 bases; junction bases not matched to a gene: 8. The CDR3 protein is CASDPGGLDYGYTF. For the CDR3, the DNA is TGTGCCAGCGATCCAGGGGGCTTGGACTATGGCTACACCTTC.

CDR3 protein: CASSTLPAGSQNIQYF. The CDR3 DNA follows: TGTGCCAGCAGCACACTCCCGGCAGGGTCGCAAAACATTCAGTACTTC. The rearrangement uses TRBV7-2 and TRBJ2-4; TRBD1 might be the D (5 bases). The CDR3 totals 16 residues. V was trimmed by 5 bases and J by 5 bases, leaving 19 bases between them. Germline V gene lookup returns CDR1 SGHTA and CDR2 FQGNSA.

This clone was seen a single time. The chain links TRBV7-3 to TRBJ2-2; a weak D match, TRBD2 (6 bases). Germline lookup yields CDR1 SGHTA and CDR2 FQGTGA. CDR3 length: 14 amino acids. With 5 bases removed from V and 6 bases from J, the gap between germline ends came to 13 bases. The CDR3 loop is CASSPGGVAGELFF. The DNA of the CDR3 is TGTGCCAGCAGCCCAGGAGGGGTAGCCGGGGAGCTGTTTTTT.

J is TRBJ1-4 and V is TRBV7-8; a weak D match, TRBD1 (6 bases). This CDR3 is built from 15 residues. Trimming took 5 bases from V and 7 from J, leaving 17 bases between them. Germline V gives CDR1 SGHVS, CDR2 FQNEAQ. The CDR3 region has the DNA TGTGCCAGCAGCGGAAGTCTCCGAGGGGGTGAAAAACTGTTTTTT. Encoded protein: CASSGSLRGGEKLFF.

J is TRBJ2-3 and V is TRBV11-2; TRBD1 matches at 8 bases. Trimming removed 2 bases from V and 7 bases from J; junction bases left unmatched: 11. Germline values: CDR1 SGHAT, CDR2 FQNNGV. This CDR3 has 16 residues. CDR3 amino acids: CASSLTGDRRGHTQYF. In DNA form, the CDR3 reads TGTGCCAGCAGCTTAACGGGGGACCGCAGGGGGCATACGCAGTATTTT.

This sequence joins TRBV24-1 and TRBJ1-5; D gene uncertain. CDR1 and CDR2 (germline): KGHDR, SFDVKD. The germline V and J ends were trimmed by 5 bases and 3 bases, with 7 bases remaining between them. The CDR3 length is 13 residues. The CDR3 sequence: CATSADFNQPQHF. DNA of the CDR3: TGTGCCACCAGTGCAGACTTCAATCAGCCCCAGCATTTT.

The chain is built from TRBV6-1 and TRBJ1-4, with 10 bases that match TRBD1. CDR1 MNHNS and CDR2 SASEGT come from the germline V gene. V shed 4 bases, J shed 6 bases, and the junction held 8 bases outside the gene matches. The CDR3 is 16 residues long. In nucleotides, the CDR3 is TGTGCCAGCAGTGGAACACGGGACAGGGGTGATGAAAAACTGTTTTTT. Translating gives CASSGTRDRGDEKLFF.

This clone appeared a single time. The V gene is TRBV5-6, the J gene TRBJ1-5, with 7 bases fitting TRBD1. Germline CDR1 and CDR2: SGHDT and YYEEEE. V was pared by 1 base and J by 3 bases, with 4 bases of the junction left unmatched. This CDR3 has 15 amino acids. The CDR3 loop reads CASSLTGDFNQPQHF. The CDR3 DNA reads TGTGCCAGCAGCTTGACAGGGGATTTCAATCAGCCCCAGCATTTT.

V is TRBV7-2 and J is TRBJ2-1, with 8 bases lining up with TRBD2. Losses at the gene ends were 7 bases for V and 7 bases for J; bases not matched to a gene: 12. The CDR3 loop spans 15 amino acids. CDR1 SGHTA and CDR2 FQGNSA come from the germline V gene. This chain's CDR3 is CASNRFSGVTNEQFF. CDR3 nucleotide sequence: TGTGCCAGCAATAGGTTTAGCGGGGTTACTAATGAGCAGTTCTTC.

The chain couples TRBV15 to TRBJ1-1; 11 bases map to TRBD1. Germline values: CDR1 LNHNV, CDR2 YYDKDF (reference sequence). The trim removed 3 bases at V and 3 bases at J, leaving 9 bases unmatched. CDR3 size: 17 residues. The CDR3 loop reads CATSSGQGANRYTEAFF. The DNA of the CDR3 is TGTGCCACCAGCAGCGGACAGGGGGCTAATCGGTACACTGAAGCTTTCTTT.